This TCR beta chain was recorded in a study of T-cell reconstitution after alpha-beta-depleted transplantation in children. Unique molecular identifiers were incorporated when the TCRbeta library was constructed. TCRdb used MiXCR to reprocess the PCR reads, holding one entry per CDR3 protein. Of some 390,000 distinct CDR3 sequences in the sample, about a fifth were seen once. This CDR3 region has 14 residues. Germline V gene sequence: CDR1 MNHNS, CDR2 SASEGT. After removal of 6 bases from V and 1 base from J, the junction contained 5 bases not matched to a gene. The receptor was derived from a human donor who donated a stem cell graft to a child with acute myeloid leukemia. The sequencing used PBMCs from the stem cell graft donor, collected from the stem cell graft. The chain links TRBV6-1 to TRBJ1-2; 7 nucleotides align to TRBD1. In DNA form, the CDR3 reads TGTGCCAGCAGATCAGGGGGGAATAACTATGGCTACACCTTC. It is translated as CASRSGGNNYGYTF.